The next 19 T cell receptor beta chains were all read from a single sample in a study of liver allograft versus peripheral blood T cells. Overall study context: Transplanted-liver and recipient peripheral blood T cell receptor repertoires were compared.

A single record per CDR3 protein comes from TCRdb applying MiXCR to the reads. The sample lists some 12,000 distinct CDR3 sequences, about 25% occurring once. All receptors derive from a human patient who had a liver transplant. Some T cells may be supplied by the graft donor.

The chain couples TRBV20-1 to TRBJ2-7, with D perhaps matching TRBD1 (6 bases). Trimming removed 3 bases at V and 3 bases at J, with 15 bases between. Germline V lookup: CDR1 DFQATT, CDR2 SNEGSKA (reference sequence). The CDR3 is 14 residues long. This CDR3 is CSASGAGAHYEQYF. CDR3 nucleotide sequence: TGCAGTGCTAGTGGGGCAGGGGCGCACTACGAGCAGTACTTC.

This rearrangement joins TRBV12-3 or TRBV12-4 to TRBJ1-2, with 10 bases lining up with TRBD1. This CDR3 has 13 amino acids. Trimming removed 3 bases from V and 7 bases from J; junction bases left unmatched: 2. DNA of the CDR3: TGTGCCAGCAGTTTCGGGACAGGGGTTGGCTACACCTTC. It yields the protein CASSFGTGVGYTF.

This clonotype was observed a handful of times. This chain uses TRBV30 with TRBJ1-2; 9 nucleotides line up with TRBD1. There are 11 residues in the CDR3. The J segment lost 14 bases and the V segment lost 3 bases, leaving 7 bases of the junction unmatched. Per germline, CDR1 GTSNPN and CDR2 SVGIG (reference sequence). CDR3 region: CAWRMGQGGTF. For the CDR3, the DNA is TGTGCCTGGAGGATGGGACAGGGAGGGACCTTC.

This clonotype is categorized as medium-sized. The gene calls are TRBV6-1 and TRBJ1-6, with TRBD1 identical over 8 bases. This CDR3 is built from 19 residues. J lost 2 bases, V lost 1 base, and 10 bases had no gene match. Germline V gene data show CDR1 as MNHNS and CDR2 as SASEGT. For the CDR3, the DNA is TGTGCCAGCAGTGAAGGTTTGGGTTTACAGGGGGCCTATAATTCACCCCTCCACTTT. Translated, it gives CASSEGLGLQGAYNSPLHF.

This clonotype was detected a few times. The rearrangement joins TRBV28 to TRBJ2-7, with TRBD1 matching 7 bases. Germline V gene sequence: CDR1 MDHEN, CDR2 SYDVKM. V gave up 4 bases and J gave up 2 bases; unmatched junction bases: 5. The CDR3 consists of 14 residues. CDR3 DNA: TGTGCCAGCAGTTCTCTGGACAGGACCTACGAGCAGTACTTC. Protein: CASSSLDRTYEQYF.

The chain is built from TRBV19 and TRBJ2-1, with 8 bases aligning to TRBD1. The trim removed 3 bases at V and 3 bases at J, leaving 4 bases unmatched. CDR1 is LNHDA and CDR2 is SQIVND in the germline V gene (reference sequence). CDR3 length equals 15 residues. CDR3 loop: CASSIGTGGYNEQFF. DNA for the CDR3: TGTGCCAGTAGTATTGGTACAGGGGGCTACAATGAGCAGTTCTTC.

This clonotype has only a few counts. The chain recombines TRBV5-4 with TRBJ2-1; tentative D call: TRBD1 (6 bases). With 4 bases removed from V and 7 bases from J, the gap between germline ends came to 15 bases. The CDR3 length is 14 residues. Looked up from germline, CDR1 is SGHNT and CDR2 is YYREEE (reference sequence). The CDR3 is CASSPTGGWNEQFF. In nucleotides, the CDR3 is TGTGCCAGCAGCCCGACAGGAGGATGGAATGAGCAGTTCTTC.

The chain uses TRBV20-1 and TRBJ1-3; D is uncertain. Germline V gene data show CDR1 as DFQATT and CDR2 as SNEGSKA (reference sequence). The CDR3 length is 13 residues. Trimming removed 6 bases at V and 3 bases at J, with 12 bases between. The DNA of the CDR3 is TGCAGTGCCGTGATACCGGGTGGAAACACCATATATTTT. Amino acids: CSAVIPGGNTIYF.

The CDR3 sequence is CSANAHMYNSPLHF. The CDR3, as DNA: TGCAGTGCCAACGCACATATGTATAATTCACCCCTCCACTTT. The chain recombines TRBV20-1 with TRBJ1-6, with D uncertain. This CDR3 has 14 residues. Deletions cut 6 bases from V and 4 bases from J, with 13 bases between. Germline V gene data show CDR1 as DFQATT and CDR2 as SNEGSKA (reference sequence).

On this clonotype: At one of its ends the junction is not consistent with the germline gene, which may arise from a read error. The chain has TRBV7-3 and TRBJ1-1; no reliable D call. The CDR3 runs to 13 residues. The germline V gene has CDR1 SGHTA and CDR2 FQGTGA. CDR3 sequence reads: CANSEFRDTEAFF. The CDR3 DNA sequence: TGTGCCAACAGCGAGTTTCGGGACACTGAAGCTTTCTTT.

The chain is built from TRBV12-3 or TRBV12-4 and TRBJ2-7; TRBD2 agrees at 9 bases. CDR3 size: 14 residues. The trim removed 3 bases at V and 4 bases at J, leaving 4 bases unmatched. The DNA for the CDR3 is TGTGCCAGCAGTTTTCACACTAGCGGGTACGAGCAGTACTTC. Translating it yields CASSFHTSGYEQYF.

The gene calls are TRBV7-9 and TRBJ1-2; the D is unclear. This CDR3 spans 14 amino acids. V was shortened by 5 bases and J by 1 base, with 11 bases between the two germline ends. Germline lookup yields CDR1 SEHNR and CDR2 FQNEAQ (reference sequence). CDR3 in amino acids: CASSHRTGNYGYTF. CDR3 DNA: TGTGCCAGCAGCCATCGGACGGGTAACTATGGCTACACCTTC. Variable domain in full (rest from reference TRBV7-9 and TRBJ1-2): DTGVSQNPRHKITKRGQNVTFRCDPISEHNRLYWYRQTLGQGPEFLTYFQNEAQLEKSRLLSDRFSAERPKGSFSTLEIQRTEQGDSAMYLCASSHRTGNYGYTFGSGTRLTVV.

The chain carries TRBV5-5 and TRBJ1-3; the D is unclear. The germline V gene has CDR1 SGHKS and CDR2 YYEKEE (reference sequence). Trimming stripped 5 bases from V and 4 bases from J, with 13 bases between. The CDR3 consists of 14 residues. CDR3: CASRSHREGNTIYF. The CDR3 DNA follows: TGTGCCAGCAGGTCGCATCGGGAGGGAAACACCATATATTTT.

The gene calls are TRBV30 and TRBJ1-4; D gene uncertain. The V and J ends lost 0 bases and 8 bases respectively, with 10 bases between them. The CDR3 has 13 amino acids. The germline V gene encodes CDR1 GTSNPN and CDR2 SVGIG (reference sequence). As DNA, the CDR3 is TGTGCCTGGAGTGTAGGCCTAATGGAAAAACTGTTTTTT. Its translation is CAWSVGLMEKLFF.

The sample holds a few counts of this clonotype. The rearrangement joins TRBV13 to TRBJ2-1; D is unresolved. V was pared by 3 bases and J by 6 bases, with 12 bases between. Germline CDR1 and CDR2: PRHDT and FYEKMQ (reference sequence). The CDR3 is 14 amino acids. The CDR3 nucleotides read TGTGCCAGCAGCTTCCCGCGAAGCCGCAATGAGCAGTTCTTC. Translated: CASSFPRSRNEQFF.

Within the sample, this clonotype is medium-sized (0.01 to 0.1%). The chain carries TRBV6-2 or TRBV6-3 and TRBJ1-2; no clear D gene. Germline V gene lookup returns CDR1 MNHEY and CDR2 SVGEGT. There are 13 residues in the CDR3. Trimming pared 1 base from V and 8 bases from J, leaving 11 bases between. The CDR3 bases are TGTGCCAGCAGTTACTTTTCCGACGGGGGCTACACCTTC. Translating it yields CASSYFSDGGYTF.

The V call is TRBV20-1, the J call TRBJ2-7; TRBD2 agrees at 12 bases. V was pared by 5 bases and J by 1 base, with 9 bases of the junction left unmatched. The CDR3 totals 16 residues. Germline lookup yields CDR1 DFQATT and CDR2 SNEGSKA (reference sequence). The CDR3 DNA reads TGCAGTGCTCACTCTCTAGCGGGAGGGCTGTCCTACGAGCAGTACTTC. Its translation is CSAHSLAGGLSYEQYF.

In its sample, this clonotype ranks as medium-sized. This CDR3 is CSVTGTGGYGYTF. The CDR3 nucleotides read TGCAGCGTAACCGGGACAGGAGGCTATGGCTACACCTTC. The chain uses TRBV29-1 and TRBJ1-2; 8 nucleotides align to TRBD1. V dropped 6 bases and J dropped 4; count of bases not matched to a gene: 7. CDR3 size: 13 residues. The V gene's germline CDR1 is SQVTM and CDR2 ANQGSEA.

By its share, this clonotype is medium-sized. The V call is TRBV29-1, the J call TRBJ1-2; a weak D match, TRBD1 (5 bases). The germline V gene has CDR1 SQVTM and CDR2 ANQGSEA. Between the trimmed V and J ends, which lost 5 bases and 0 bases, there was a span of 7 bases. The length of the CDR3 is 12 residues. The CDR3 loop is CSVSTANYGYTF. The DNA for the CDR3 is TGCAGCGTTTCGACAGCTAACTATGGCTACACCTTC.